Following are 24 T cell receptor beta chains from one sample sequenced in a study of T cells in Graves' hyperthyroidism and ophthalmopathy. Amplified regions were TCR beta CDR3 sequences from RNA transcripts. The HTBI set primed first-round TCR CDR3 RT-PCR. TCRdb passed the multiplex PCR reads through MiXCR, listing each CDR3 protein once. The sample yields around 600,000 distinct CDR3 sequences, roughly 15% seen once. Sequencing used blood. The receptors here all came from a woman in her forties with Graves' ophthalmopathy.

This clonotype was recorded many times. The chain uses TRBV20-1 and TRBJ2-7; 8 nucleotides align to TRBD2. The trim removed 2 bases at V and 5 bases at J, leaving 11 bases unmatched. Per the germline V gene, CDR1 is DFQATT and CDR2 is SNEGSKA (reference sequence). The CDR3 length is 15 residues. CDR3 sequence (DNA): TGCAGTGCTAGAAAAGCGGGGGCCCAGGGGAACGAGCAGTACTTC. Its protein product is CSARKAGAQGNEQYF.

Points on this clonotype: The germline gene is not matched at one end of the junction; a read error may be the cause. The V gene is TRBV7-8, the J gene TRBJ1-5, with D hard to call. The CDR3 runs 12 residues. The germline CDR1 and CDR2 sequences are SGHVS and FQNEAQ. CDR3 protein: CASNLVAQPQHF. CDR3 DNA: TGTGCCAGCAACTTAGTTGCGCAGCCCCAGCATTTT.

This clonotype was recorded at least ten times. V is TRBV7-8 and J is TRBJ2-1; 7 nucleotides agree with TRBD1. J was trimmed by 4 bases and V by 5 bases; bases with no gene match: 8. The germline V gene encodes CDR1 SGHVS and CDR2 FQNEAQ. This CDR3 contains 15 residues. The CDR3: CASSLPGQPYNEQFF. The CDR3 DNA reads TGTGCCAGCAGCCTACCGGGACAGCCTTACAATGAGCAGTTCTTC.

This chain connects TRBV4-2 to TRBJ2-7, with 7 bases that match TRBD2. The CDR3 runs to 14 residues. Trimming cost V 2 bases and J 7 bases; bases outside gene matches: 8. Germline V gene lookup returns CDR1 LGHNA and CDR2 YNFKEQ. Written as DNA, the CDR3 is TGTGCCAGCAGCCAACCCGGGACTAACGGAGAGCAGTACTTC. This translates into CASSQPGTNGEQYF.

This clonotype was recorded at least ten times. The chain joins TRBV2 to TRBJ2-1; D perhaps matches TRBD2 (6 bases). Trimming shortened V by 4 bases and J by 0 bases, and 13 bases separated the two germline ends. Germline loops: CDR1 SNHLY, CDR2 FYNNEI. The CDR3 covers 16 residues. The CDR3 is CASSGDFKSSYNEQFF. Here the CDR3 DNA reads TGTGCCAGCAGTGGGGACTTCAAAAGCTCCTACAATGAGCAGTTCTTC.

The CDR3 protein is CATSRRQGPGNTIYF. The DNA of the CDR3 is TGTGCCACCAGCAGGAGACAGGGACCTGGAAACACCATATATTTT. The J gene is TRBJ1-3, the V gene TRBV15; 7 bases fit TRBD1. Losses at the gene ends were 3 bases for V and 2 bases for J; bases not matched to a gene: 4. CDR3 length equals 15 residues. Germline V gene data show CDR1 as LNHNV and CDR2 as YYDKDF (reference sequence). Looking up the rest from reference TRBV15 and TRBJ1-3 gives the full variable domain: DAMVIQNPRYQVTQFGKPVTLSCSQTLNHNVMYWYQQKSSQAPKLLFHYYDKDFNNEADTPDNFQSRRPNTSFCFLDIRSPGLGDTAMYLCATSRRQGPGNTIYFGEGSWLTVV.

This clonotype was seen a few times. The chain links TRBV6-1 to TRBJ1-1; TRBD1 agrees at 9 bases. The CDR3 runs to 12 residues. J lost 6 bases, V lost 10 bases, and 6 bases had no gene match. Germline V gene lookup returns CDR1 MNHNS and CDR2 SASEGT. CDR3 in amino acids: CAITGGSAEAFF. The CDR3 region has the DNA TGTGCCATAACAGGGGGCTCTGCTGAAGCTTTCTTT.

The table lists this clonotype with many counts. The chain carries TRBV15 and TRBJ2-7; the match to TRBD2 covers 8 bases. This CDR3 contains 14 residues. CDR1 and CDR2 (germline): LNHNV, YYDKDF (reference sequence). Germline trimming cut 3 bases from V and 5 bases from J; bases unmatched to any gene: 6. The CDR3 DNA follows: TGTGCCACCAGCAGGGATCGGGGGGGGGACGAGCAGTACTTC. Translation gives CATSRDRGGDEQYF.

This clonotype has a handful of counts. J is TRBJ2-6 and V is TRBV5-5, with 7 nucleotides matching TRBD1. Unmatched junction bases numbered 6, after V lost 3 bases and J lost 0 bases. This CDR3 comprises 17 residues. Germline V gene data show CDR1 as SGHKS and CDR2 as YYEKEE (reference sequence). The CDR3 region has the DNA TGTGCCAGCAGCTCCCAGGGGGTAAACTCTGGGGCCAACGTCCTGACTTTC. Residues: CASSSQGVNSGANVLTF.

Comments on this clonotype: A read error may explain this, as a much larger clone is one base away. V is TRBV28 and J is TRBJ2-7, with 8 bases lining up with TRBD1. The CDR3 contains 14 residues. The germline gives CDR1 MDHEN, CDR2 SYDVKM. CDR3 amino acids: CAGRAPGQVYEQYF. The DNA of the CDR3 is TGTGCCGGCAGGGCACCGGGACAGGTCTACGAGCAGTACTTC.

This clonotype was detected ten times or more. The J gene is TRBJ2-1, the V gene TRBV2; D is uncertain. Germline V gene data show CDR1 as SNHLY and CDR2 as FYNNEI. The CDR3 covers 13 residues. V lost 6 bases, J lost 7 bases, and 13 bases lay in between. CDR3 protein: CASRENSGNEQFF. As DNA, the CDR3 is TGTGCCAGCAGGGAAAATAGTGGGAATGAGCAGTTCTTC.

V usage is TRBV5-8 and J usage is TRBJ2-1; 8 nucleotides line up with TRBD1. Germline-derived CDR1 and CDR2 are SGHTS and YDEGEE. The CDR3 is made up of 18 amino acids. V shed 0 bases and J 0 bases; nucleotides not matched to a gene: 8. The chain's CDR3 is CASSLGQGRYYSYNEQFF. In DNA, the CDR3 is TGTGCCAGCAGCTTGGGACAGGGGAGGTATTACTCCTACAATGAGCAGTTCTTC.

This clonotype was detected only once. The CDR3 does not end in the conserved phenylalanine or tryptophan, so this is likely a read error. This chain links TRBV2 with TRBJ2-1, with 8 positions matching TRBD2. The CDR3 is 16 residues long. Germline values: CDR1 SNHLY, CDR2 FYNNEI. V lost 4 bases to trimming and J lost 8 bases; unmatched junction nucleotides: 13. CDR3 region: CASSVQTSENYDEQFL. CDR3 sequence (DNA): TGTGCCAGCAGTGTCCAGACTAGCGAGAATTACGATGAGCAGTTCCTC.

The V and J genes are TRBV29-1 and TRBJ2-2; 9 bases match TRBD2. The CDR3 is 14 amino acids. Trimming took 6 bases from V and 3 from J; bases not matched to a gene: 5. Germline loops: CDR1 SQVTM, CDR2 ANQGSEA. The DNA for the CDR3 is TGCAGCGTAATAGCGGGGGCCCACACCGGGGAGCTGTTTTTT. Translating gives CSVIAGAHTGELFF.

This clonotype showed up just a few times. The V and J genes are TRBV2 and TRBJ2-1; D is undetermined. CDR1 SNHLY and CDR2 FYNNEI come from the germline V gene. The V gene lost 7 bases and the J gene lost 5 bases, with 21 bases spanning the gap. The CDR3 runs 16 residues. CDR3 loop: CASKQFGLGLNNEQFF. For the CDR3, the DNA is TGTGCCAGCAAGCAATTCGGGCTGGGCCTGAACAATGAGCAGTTCTTC.

This clonotype was observed a handful of times. This chain uses TRBV19 with TRBJ1-5; no clear D gene. V lost 1 base and J 0 bases, leaving 10 bases between the germline ends. The germline V gene encodes CDR1 LNHDA and CDR2 SQIVND (reference sequence). This CDR3 comprises 16 residues. CDR3 sequence: CASSIGLWDSNQPQHF. The CDR3 nucleotides are TGTGCCAGTAGTATAGGCCTTTGGGATAGCAATCAGCCCCAGCATTTT.

This clonotype was counted between two and nine times. This rearrangement joins TRBV29-1 to TRBJ2-3, with unresolved D. From germline, CDR1 is SQVTM and CDR2 ANQGSEA. Deletions cut 4 bases from V and 0 bases from J, with 14 bases between. This CDR3 spans 15 amino acids. The CDR3 DNA sequence: TGCAGCGTTGCCGCTGGGGTCCTAAGCACAGATACGCAGTATTTT. Its translation: CSVAAGVLSTDTQYF.

This chain uses TRBV18 with TRBJ1-2; 9 bases are a match to TRBD1. V dropped 2 bases and J dropped 0; count of bases not matched to a gene: 7. Germline V gives CDR1 KGHSH, CDR2 LQKENI. CDR3 length equals 17 residues. CDR3 nucleotide sequence: TGTGCCAGCTCACCATTGTCCGGGACAGGGACTAACTATGGCTACACCTTC. This encodes CASSPLSGTGTNYGYTF. Full variable domain (rest looked up from reference TRBV18 and TRBJ1-2): NAGVMQNPRHLVRRRGQEARLRCSPMKGHSHVYWYRQLPEEGLKFMVYLQKENIIDESGMPKERFSAEFPKEGPSILRIQQVVRGDSAAYFCASSPLSGTGTNYGYTFGSGTRLTVV.

The gene calls are TRBV12-3 or TRBV12-4 and TRBJ1-5, with TRBD1 matching over 7 bases. The trim removed 8 bases at V and 3 bases at J, leaving 7 bases unmatched. The CDR3 is made up of 14 amino acids. The CDR3: CASRQDRYNQPQHF. The CDR3 DNA reads as TGTGCCAGCCGACAGGACAGGTACAATCAGCCCCAGCATTTT.

This chain uses TRBV28 with TRBJ2-3; 10 positions match TRBD2. This CDR3 has 15 residues. The germline gives CDR1 MDHEN, CDR2 SYDVKM. J gave up 4 bases and V 5 bases, and 6 bases lay outside the gene matches. The CDR3 protein is CASSGASGGADTQYF. DNA of the CDR3: TGTGCCAGCAGTGGGGCTAGCGGGGGCGCAGATACGCAGTATTTT.

In this sample, this clonotype turned up many times. This rearrangement joins TRBV7-3 to TRBJ1-1; D perhaps matches TRBD1 (5 bases). CDR1 and CDR2 (germline): SGHTA, FQGTGA. The CDR3 runs 14 residues. V was cut by 4 bases and J by 1 base, with 10 bases left in between. The CDR3 DNA is TGTGCCAGCAGCTATCAGGGTGGGAACACTGAAGCTTTCTTT. Its protein product is CASSYQGGNTEAFF. The full variable domain, in which reference TRBV7-3 and TRBJ1-1 provide the parts outside the CDR3, is GAGVSQTPSNKVTEKGKYVELRCDPISGHTALYWYRQSLGQGPEFLIYFQGTGAADDSGLPNDRFFAVRPEGSVSTLKIQRTERGDSAVYLCASSYQGGNTEAFFGQGTRLTVV.

At least ten counts were recorded for this clonotype. The V and J genes are TRBV5-1 and TRBJ2-7, with 7 positions matching TRBD2. This CDR3 is built from 15 residues. Germline V gene lookup returns CDR1 SGHRS and CDR2 YFSETQ. The V gene end was trimmed by 0 bases and the J gene end by 0 bases; junction bases not matched to a gene: 3. The CDR3 reads CASSLEGLPSYEQYF. The CDR3 nucleotides read TGCGCCAGCAGCTTGGAGGGACTACCCTCCTACGAGCAGTACTTC. Looking up the rest from reference TRBV5-1 and TRBJ2-7 gives the full variable domain: KAGVTQTPRYLIKTRGQQVTLSCSPISGHRSVSWYQQTPGQGLQFLFEYFSETQRNKGNFPGRFSGRQFSNSRSEMNVSTLELGDSALYLCASSLEGLPSYEQYFGPGTRLTVT.

The chain uses TRBV2 and TRBJ2-1, with D possibly matching TRBD2 (5 bases). The CDR3 runs 14 residues. Germline CDR1 and CDR2: SNHLY and FYNNEI. Trimming took 3 bases from V and 7 from J, leaving 13 bases between them. The CDR3 loop reads CASSDRTYGNEQFF. As DNA, the CDR3 is TGTGCCAGCAGTGACCGGACTTATGGGAATGAGCAGTTCTTC.

There are many counts of this clonotype. The chain combines TRBV5-1 with TRBJ2-3; D gene uncertain. Trimming shortened V by 0 bases and J by 1 base, and 3 bases separated the two germline ends. CDR3 length: 13 amino acids. Per germline, CDR1 SGHRS and CDR2 YFSETQ. The CDR3 DNA reads TGCGCCAGCAGCTTGGGCCGCACAGATACGCAGTATTTT. This gives the protein CASSLGRTDTQYF. Full variable domain (remainder filled in from reference TRBV5-1 and TRBJ2-3): KAGVTQTPRYLIKTRGQQVTLSCSPISGHRSVSWYQQTPGQGLQFLFEYFSETQRNKGNFPGRFSGRQFSNSRSEMNVSTLELGDSALYLCASSLGRTDTQYFGPGTRLTVL.